Listed below are T cell receptor beta chains from one sample, sequenced in a study of cytomegalovirus exposure and HLA in healthy donors. Assay used: immunoSEQ multiplex PCR; TCRdb lists only in-frame clones, some missing. Of about 150,000 clones listed, approximately 72% are singletons. Sequences were obtained from PBMCs. Source of these receptors: a man between 18 and 29 years old in good health and CMV-seronegative. The CDR3 runs from the conserved cysteine through the conserved F or W. D genes are given only for firm matches. Where a row states a size, it is once, few, many or the class of an expanded clone; other rows omit it.

D | size | J | V | DNA | CDR3
TRBD1 | NA | TRBJ1-6 | TRBV28 | TGTGCCAGCAGGGTGACAGGGTTGGGTTCACCCCTCCACTTT | CASRVTGLGSPLHF
TRBD1 | NA | TRBJ1-4 | TRBV5-5 | TGTGCCAGCAGCAAGCGGACCACAGGGGCGGGGAATGAAAAACTGTTTTTT | CASSKRTTGAGNEKLFF
NA | NA | TRBJ2-7 | TRBV5-8 | TGTGCCAGCAGCTACCGGGACAACTACGAGCAGTACTTC | CASSYRDNYEQYF
TRBD2 | NA | TRBJ2-1 | TRBV4-1 | TGCGCCAGCAGCCACCAAGTCGGGACTAGCGGGGGGGCCGCCTACAATGAGCAGTTCTTC | CASSHQVGTSGGAAYNEQFF
TRBD1 | NA | TRBJ2-3 | TRBV15 | TGTGCCACCAGCGGGGACAGGGGGGGCGCAGATACGCAGTATTTT | CATSGDRGGADTQYF
NA | NA | TRBJ2-1 | TRBV5-4 | TGTGCCAGCAGCCCATCTGGAGGGACAGTGCAATACAATGAGCAGTTCTTC | CASSPSGGTVQYNEQFF
NA | NA | TRBJ1-6 | TRBV27 | TGCCCCCGGGGAAAGCGGGAAGAAGCTAATTCACCCCTCCACTTT | CPRGKREEANSPLHF
TRBD1 | few | TRBJ1-1 | TRBV9 | TGTGCCAGCAGCGCGTCCCGGGACAGGCGCCGTAGGAACACTGAAGCTTTCTTT | CASSASRDRRRRNTEAFF
TRBD1 | NA | TRBJ1-2 | TRBV18 | TGTGCCAGCTCACCACCGGAAGGGGGCGGCTATGGCTACACCTTC | CASSPPEGGGYGYTF
TRBD2 | NA | TRBJ2-3 | TRBV5-4 | TGTGCCAGCAGCCCGGTACATCCAACTAGCGGGGGGGGCACAGATACGCAGTATTTT | CASSPVHPTSGGGTDTQYF
NA | NA | TRBJ2-7 | TRBV6-1 | TGTGCCAGCGGGGGCAGAGCCTACGAGCAGTACTTC | CASGGRAYEQYF
NA | NA | TRBJ2-5 | TRBV20-1 | TGCAGTTTGCGGGGTTCGGGGGAGCAGTACTTC | CSLRGSGEQYF
NA | NA | TRBJ2-7 | TRBV7-2 | TGTGCCAGCAGCTTAGACCGCGTCTCCTACGAGCAGTACTTC | CASSLDRVSYEQYF
NA | few | TRBJ2-3 | TRBV19 | TGTGCCAGTAGTAGCGAGGAGAGACTCCGCCAGTATTTT | CASSSEERLRQYF
TRBD1 | NA | TRBJ2-6 | TRBV4-2 | TGTGCCAGCAGCCAGGAAGGGGGCGCTGGGGCCAACGGCCTGACTTTC | CASSQEGGAGANGLTF
NA | NA | TRBJ1-5 | TRBV5-6 | TGTGCCAGCAGCTTGCTAGGTTCCCGTAATCAGCCCCAGCATTTT | CASSLLGSRNQPQHF
NA | NA | TRBJ1-6 | TRBV10-3 | TGTGCCATCAGGAGCCGAATACAGGGTGCGGGTTCACCCCTCCACTTT | CAIRSRIQGAGSPLHF
NA | NA | TRBJ1-6 | TRBV6-1 | TGTGCCAGCAGTGAATTCCTAGGTTCTCCCCTCCACTTT | CASSEFLGSPLHF
TRBD1 | once | TRBJ1-5 | TRBV19 | TGTGCCAGTAGTATAGGGCCAGGACAGGGGGCTGATGTAGGTAATCAGCCCCAGCATTTT | CASSIGPGQGADVGNQPQHF
TRBD2 | NA | TRBJ2-3 | TRBV6-6 | TGTGCCAGCAGCCTAAGGACTAGCGGAACAGATACGCAGTATTTT | CASSLRTSGTDTQYF
NA | NA | TRBJ1-5 | TRBV30 | TGTGCCTGGAGGTCGGGGGGGGATCAGCCCCAGCATTTT | CAWRSGGDQPQHF
NA | once | TRBJ1-1 | TRBV18 | TGTGCCAGCTCAAGACCCTGGGAGATGAAGAACACTGAAGCTTTCTTT | CASSRPWEMKNTEAFF
NA | NA | TRBJ2-4 | TRBV28 | TGTGCCAGCAGTTTGACCGGGGAAGCCAAAAACAGTCAGTACTTC | CASSLTGEAKNSQYF
NA | NA | TRBJ2-2 | TRBV29-1 | TGCGGATCACTGAGGGAGGTCACCGGGGAGCTGTTTTTT | CGSLREVTGELFF
TRBD1 | NA | TRBJ1-4 | TRBV5-1 | TGCGCCAGCAGCGTTTATCCACAGGGGGCCAGTGAAAAACTGTTTTTT | CASSVYPQGASEKLFF
TRBD1 | NA | TRBJ1-1 | TRBV6-5 | TGTGCCAGCAGTGGCGGGACAGGGGGACACACTGAAGCTTTCTTT | CASSGGTGGHTEAFF
TRBD1 | NA | TRBJ2-2 | TRBV19 | TGTGCCAGTAGGGATAAGGGACAGACTTCTAACACCGGGGAGCTGTTTTTT | CASRDKGQTSNTGELFF
TRBD1 | NA | TRBJ1-5 | TRBV2 | TGTGCCAGCAGTGGGGGGACAGGGAGACAGTCCCAGCATTTT | CASSGGTGRQSQHF
TRBD1 | NA | TRBJ2-2 | TRBV9 | TGTGCCAGCAGCGGTCGACAGGGGAGAGGGACCGGGGAGCTGTTTTTT | CASSGRQGRGTGELFF
NA | NA | TRBJ1-1 | TRBV25-1 | TGTGCCAGCAGTGGCACCCACATGAACACTGAAGCTTTCTTT | CASSGTHMNTEAFF
NA | NA | TRBJ2-5 | TRBV6-5 | TGTGCCACGGCGAGTTTCGGGTTCTCCGAGACCCAGTACTTC | CATASFGFSETQYF
NA | NA | TRBJ1-6 | TRBV28 | TGTGCCAGCAGGACGACCTATGTCAGGGGTTTAAGGAATTCACCCCTCCACTTT | CASRTTYVRGLRNSPLHF
NA | NA | TRBJ2-5 | TRBV4-1 | TGCGCCAGCAGCAACCGGGACACAGAACCCCGCCAAGAGACCCAGTACTTC | CASSNRDTEPRQETQYF
TRBD2 | NA | TRBJ2-4 | TRBV19 | TGTGCCAGTAGTATAGACCGGGAGGGACTAGCCAAAAACAGTCAGTACTTC | CASSIDREGLAKNSQYF
NA | NA | TRBJ1-1 | TRBV5-1 | TGCGCCAGCAGCTTGGAGGTCAGGGTTCCGAACACTGAAGCTTTCTTT | CASSLEVRVPNTEAFF
TRBD1 | once | TRBJ2-3 | TRBV5-1 | TGCGCCAGCAGCTTGGGGGGACAGGGAACAGATACGCAGTATTTT | CASSLGGQGTDTQYF
TRBD1 | NA | TRBJ1-1 | TRBV9 | TGTGCCAGCAGCGCCACCCTTACGACAGGGGCGGACACTGAAGCTTTCTTT | CASSATLTTGADTEAFF
TRBD1 | NA | TRBJ1-6 | TRBV7-2 | TGTGCCAGCAGCTTAGGGGGGACAGCTTATAATTCACCCCTCCACTTT | CASSLGGTAYNSPLHF
NA | NA | TRBJ1-2 | TRBV6-1 | TGTGCCAGCAGTGAACGTGGCCGACTTTCGGGCTACACCTTC | CASSERGRLSGYTF
NA | once | TRBJ1-5 | TRBV28 | TGTGCCAGCTGGGGGACTAATAGCAATCAGCCCCAGCATTTT | CASWGTNSNQPQHF
NA | NA | TRBJ1-1 | TRBV11-2 | TGTGCCAGCAGCTTAGATGCAGGTGGCACAGCTTTCTTT | CASSLDAGGTAFF
NA | NA | TRBJ2-1 | TRBV27 | TGTGCCAGCTTCCGAAGCTGGAGCTCCTACAATGAGCAGTTCTTC | CASFRSWSSYNEQFF
TRBD2 | NA | TRBJ2-7 | TRBV6-1 | TGTGCCAGCAGTGAAGTAGCGGGGGGGTGGGAGCAGTACTTC | CASSEVAGGWEQYF
NA | NA | TRBJ1-5 | TRBV4-2 | TGTGCCAGCAGCCAAGGCTGGGGGCCACCTTCCCGGGAACCAAATCAGCCCCAGCATTTT | CASSQGWGPPSREPNQPQHF
TRBD1 | NA | TRBJ2-3 | TRBV5-1 | TGCGCCAGCACCCGGTCCAGGACAGGGGAAATCACAGATACGCAGTATTTT | CASTRSRTGEITDTQYF
TRBD1 | NA | TRBJ2-5 | TRBV10-1 | TGCGCCAGCAGTGAGTCGAGCACAGGGGGCAATGAAGAGACCCAGTACTTC | CASSESSTGGNEETQYF
NA | NA | TRBJ1-6 | TRBV11-3 | TGTGCCAGCAGCTTAGATATCCCGGACACCCCTTTCTTT | CASSLDIPDTPFF
NA | NA | TRBJ2-7 | TRBV23-1 | TGCGCCAGCAGTCATGTTAGACCCGGACACCTCTCCTACGAGCAGTACTTC | CASSHVRPGHLSYEQYF
TRBD1 | few | TRBJ1-4 | TRBV5-1 | TGCGCCAGCAGCTTTGGGACAGGGACAAAAGCAACTAATGAAAAACTGTTTTTT | CASSFGTGTKATNEKLFF
NA | NA | TRBJ2-4 | TRBV6-1 | TGTGCCAGCAGCGTTCTACGGTTAGCCAAAAACATTCAGTACTTC | CASSVLRLAKNIQYF
TRBD1 | NA | TRBJ2-5 | TRBV5-4 | TGTGCCAGCAGCTTGACGGGGACAGAACGCCAAGAGACCCAGTACTTC | CASSLTGTERQETQYF
NA | NA | TRBJ1-5 | TRBV7-2 | TGTGCCAGCAGCCTGCAGGTTGGCAATCAGCCCCAGCATTTT | CASSLQVGNQPQHF
NA | NA | TRBJ1-2 | TRBV4-1 | TGCGCCAGCAGCCAAGTATCCATTCGGGGGGGCGCCCGGGGCTACACCTTC | CASSQVSIRGGARGYTF
NA | NA | TRBJ1-5 | TRBV19 | TGTGCCAGTAATCGGGAGGCGCATCAGCCCCAGCATTTT | CASNREAHQPQHF
TRBD2 | NA | TRBJ2-5 | TRBV19 | TGTGCCAGTAGTACATGGGCTCTAGCGGGGGACCAAGAGACCCAGTACTTC | CASSTWALAGDQETQYF